The clone carrying this TCR beta chain was counted only a few times. Its specificity is not known. CDR1 is SGHTA and CDR2 is FQGTGA in the germline V gene. This CDR3 is 17 amino acids long. V shed 0 bases and J 2 bases; nucleotides not matched to a gene: 6. The entry originates in a study of T-cell reconstitution after alpha-beta-depleted transplantation in children. Overall study findings and caveats: Counts and diversity of T cells one year after transplant came mostly from newly produced T cells. In some patients, recipient T cells and intrathymic progenitors surviving conditioning explained high day-60 diversity. After transplant, at about two months, alpha-beta T cells were reportedly derived from several hundred expanded graft clones.

The library targeted TCRbeta and was prepared with unique molecular identifiers. MiXCR, applied by TCRdb to the PCR reads, yields one record per CDR3 protein. The sample shows 700,000 to 950,000 distinct CDR3 sequences, around 17% of them seen only once. V usage is TRBV7-3 and J usage is TRBJ2-7; 11 positions match TRBD2. The receptor was derived from a male patient aged 10 to 17 who had a stem cell transplant for acute lymphoblastic leukemia, so the T cells may come from the graft donor. The sample in question was PBMCs, mostly from graft donor cells, obtained 360 days after TCRalphabeta/CD19-depleted stem cell transplant. CDR3 sequence (DNA): TGTGCCAGCAGCTTAACTTCTAGCGGGAGGATCGCCTACGAGCAGTACTTC. This gives the protein CASSLTSSGRIAYEQYF.